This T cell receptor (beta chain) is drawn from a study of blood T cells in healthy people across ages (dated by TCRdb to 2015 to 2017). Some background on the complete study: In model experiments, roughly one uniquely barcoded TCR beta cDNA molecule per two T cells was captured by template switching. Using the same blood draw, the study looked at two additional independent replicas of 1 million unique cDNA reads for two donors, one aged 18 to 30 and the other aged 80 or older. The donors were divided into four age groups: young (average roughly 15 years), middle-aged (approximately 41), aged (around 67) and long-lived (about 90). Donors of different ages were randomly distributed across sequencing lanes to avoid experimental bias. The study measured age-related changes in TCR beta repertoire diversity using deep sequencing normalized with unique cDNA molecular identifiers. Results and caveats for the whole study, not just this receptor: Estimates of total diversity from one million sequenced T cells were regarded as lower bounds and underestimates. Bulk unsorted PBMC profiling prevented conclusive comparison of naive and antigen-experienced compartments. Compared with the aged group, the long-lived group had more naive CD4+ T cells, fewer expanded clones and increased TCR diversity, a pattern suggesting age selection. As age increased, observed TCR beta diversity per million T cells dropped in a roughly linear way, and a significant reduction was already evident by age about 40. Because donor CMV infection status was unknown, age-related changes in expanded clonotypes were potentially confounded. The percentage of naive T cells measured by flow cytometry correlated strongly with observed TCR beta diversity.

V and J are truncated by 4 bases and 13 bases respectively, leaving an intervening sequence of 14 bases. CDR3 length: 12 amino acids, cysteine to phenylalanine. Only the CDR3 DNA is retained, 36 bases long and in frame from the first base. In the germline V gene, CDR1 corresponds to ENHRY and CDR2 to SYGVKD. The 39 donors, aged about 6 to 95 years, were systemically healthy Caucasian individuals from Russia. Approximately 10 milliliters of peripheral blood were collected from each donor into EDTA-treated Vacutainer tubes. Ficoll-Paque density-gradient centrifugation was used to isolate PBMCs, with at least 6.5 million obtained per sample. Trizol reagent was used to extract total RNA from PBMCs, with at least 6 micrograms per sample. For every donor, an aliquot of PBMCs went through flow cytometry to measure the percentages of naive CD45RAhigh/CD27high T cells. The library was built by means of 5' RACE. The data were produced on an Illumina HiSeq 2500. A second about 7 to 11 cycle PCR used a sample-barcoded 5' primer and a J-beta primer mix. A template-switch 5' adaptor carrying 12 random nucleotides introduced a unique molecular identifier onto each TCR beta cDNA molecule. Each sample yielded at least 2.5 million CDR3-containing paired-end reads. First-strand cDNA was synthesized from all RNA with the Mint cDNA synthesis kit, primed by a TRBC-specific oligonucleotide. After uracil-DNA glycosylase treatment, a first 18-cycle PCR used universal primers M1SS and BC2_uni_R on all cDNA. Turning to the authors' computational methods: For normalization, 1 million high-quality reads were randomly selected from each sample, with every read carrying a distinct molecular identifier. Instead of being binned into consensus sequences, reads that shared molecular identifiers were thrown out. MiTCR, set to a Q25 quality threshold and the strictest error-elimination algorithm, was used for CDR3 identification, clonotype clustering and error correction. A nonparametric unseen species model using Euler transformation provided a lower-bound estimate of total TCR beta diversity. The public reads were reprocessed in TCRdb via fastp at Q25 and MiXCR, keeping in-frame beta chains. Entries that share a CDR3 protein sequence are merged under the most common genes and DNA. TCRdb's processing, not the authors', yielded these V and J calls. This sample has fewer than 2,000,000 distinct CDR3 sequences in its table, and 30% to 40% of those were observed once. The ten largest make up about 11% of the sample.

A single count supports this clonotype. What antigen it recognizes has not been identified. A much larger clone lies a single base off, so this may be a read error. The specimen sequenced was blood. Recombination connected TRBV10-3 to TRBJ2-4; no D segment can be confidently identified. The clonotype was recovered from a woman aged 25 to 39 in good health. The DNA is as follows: TGTGCCATCAGTGGATGGCGAGATGGGCAGTACTTC. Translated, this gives CAISGWRDGQYF.